The source of this T cell receptor (beta chain) is a study of blood T cell repertoires in COVID-19. Overall study: Samples representing acute and convalescent COVID-19 were sourced from the United States, Italy and Spain. PBMCs, B-cell-depleted T cells, or T cells were the source of the cDNA or gDNA that made up the material.

Per the study methods: Researchers report that nucleated cell counts were estimated from reference gene primer amplification. The protocol was immunoSEQ multiplex PCR, while the TCRdb copy is restricted to in-frame clones and leaves out a portion. V, J and clone size are taken as reported in that table, and D and trimming were inferred from the DNA itself. Of 150,000 to 200,000 clones in the sample, 70% to 90% are singletons; the top ten hold roughly 6%. V dropped 1 base and J dropped 4 bases, with 12 bases sitting between them. This CDR3 contains 14 residues. The germline gives CDR1 SGHRS, CDR2 YFSETQ. Participants had their cohort set by participant-reported clinical history.

Sequencing was performed on PBMCs or T cells enriched from blood (not recorded which). V usage is TRBV5-1 and J usage is TRBJ2-7; D is possibly TRBD1 (5 bases). The TCR sequence derives from a man aged 35 to 55 who had recovered from COVID-19. CDR3 bases: TGCGCCAGCAGCTTGTTCCCAGGGTCGTACGAGCAGTACTTC. The encoded protein is CASSLFPGSYEQYF.